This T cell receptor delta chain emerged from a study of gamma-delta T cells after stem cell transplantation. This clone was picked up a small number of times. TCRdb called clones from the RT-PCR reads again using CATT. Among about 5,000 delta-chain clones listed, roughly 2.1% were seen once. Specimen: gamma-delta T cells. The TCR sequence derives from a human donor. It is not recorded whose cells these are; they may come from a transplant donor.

CDR3 protein: CACDPVTRGDSTWDTRQMFF. CDR3 DNA: TGTGCCTGTGACCCTGTCACGCGGGGGGATAGTACCTGGGACACCCGACAGATGTTTTTC. The chain carries TRDV2 and TRDJ3, with TRDD3 matching over 8 bases. The CDR3 totals 20 residues. V lost 3 bases to trimming and J lost 2 bases; unmatched junction nucleotides: 14. Germline V gene sequence: CDR1 GEAIGNYY, CDR2 EKD.